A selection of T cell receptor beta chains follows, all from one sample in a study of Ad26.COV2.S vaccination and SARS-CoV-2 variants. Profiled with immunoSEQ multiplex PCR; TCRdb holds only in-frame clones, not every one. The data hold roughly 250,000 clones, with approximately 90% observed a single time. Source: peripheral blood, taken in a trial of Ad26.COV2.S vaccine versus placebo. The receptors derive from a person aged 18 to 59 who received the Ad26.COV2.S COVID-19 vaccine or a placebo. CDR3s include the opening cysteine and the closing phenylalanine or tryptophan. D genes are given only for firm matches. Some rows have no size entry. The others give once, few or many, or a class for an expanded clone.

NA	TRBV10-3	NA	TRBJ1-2	TGTGCCATCAGTGAGCCCCCAAGATATGGCTACACCTTC	CAISEPPRYGYTF
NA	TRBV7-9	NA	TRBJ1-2	TGTGCCAGCAGCTCCGGCCCTCAACTCAACTATGGCTACACCTTC	CASSSGPQLNYGYTF
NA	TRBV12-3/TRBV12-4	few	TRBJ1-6	TGTGCCAGCAGAGGGGTGCGTTCACCCCTCCACTTT	CASRGVRSPLHF
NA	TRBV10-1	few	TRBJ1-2	TGCGCCAGCCTTCAGGGCTTCCATGGCTACACCTTC	CASLQGFHGYTF
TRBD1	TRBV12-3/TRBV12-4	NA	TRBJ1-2	TGTGCCAGCAGTTGGACAGGGGCGGATGGCTACACCTTC	CASSWTGADGYTF
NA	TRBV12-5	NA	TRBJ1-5	TGTGCTAGTGGTTTTGCGGCAGGCAATCAGCCCCAGCATTTT	CASGFAAGNQPQHF
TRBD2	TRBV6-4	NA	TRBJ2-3	TGTGCCAGCAGCCAGACTAGCGGGGTAGATACGCAGTATTTT	CASSQTSGVDTQYF
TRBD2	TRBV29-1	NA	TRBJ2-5	TGCAGCGTTGTAGGGCGGGAGGAGACCCAGTACTTC	CSVVGREETQYF
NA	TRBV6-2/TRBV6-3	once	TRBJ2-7	TGTGCCAGCAGTTACTCGATTGCGGGACAGTTCTCCTACGAGCAGTACTTC	CASSYSIAGQFSYEQYF
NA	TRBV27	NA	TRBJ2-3	TGTGCCAGCAGTTACGTCCCGATGGTCTTGGGCACAGATACGCAGTATTTT	CASSYVPMVLGTDTQYF
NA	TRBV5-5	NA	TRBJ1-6	TGTGCCAGCAGCTTGGCTGGGGACAATTCACCCCTCCACTTT	CASSLAGDNSPLHF
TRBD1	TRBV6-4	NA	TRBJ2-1	TGTGCCAGCAGTGAGGGGACAGGGGAGCAGTTCTTC	CASSEGTGEQFF
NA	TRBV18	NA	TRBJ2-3	TGTGCCAGCTCACCAGGTCTATTGGCAGATACGCAGTATTTT	CASSPGLLADTQYF
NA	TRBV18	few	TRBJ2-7	TGTGCCAGCTCACCCCCCCGGGTCTCTTCCTACGAGCAGTACTTC	CASSPPRVSSYEQYF
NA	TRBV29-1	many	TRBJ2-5	TGCAGCGTTGAACGGGGTGCGGAGACCCAGTACTTC	CSVERGAETQYF
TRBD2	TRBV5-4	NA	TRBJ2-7	TGTGCCAGCAGGCCGGGACTAGCGGGGGGGAACGAGCAGTACTTC	CASRPGLAGGNEQYF
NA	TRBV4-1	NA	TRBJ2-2	TGCGCCAGCAGCCCCCTACTAGTGGTAGAGGCCGGGGAGCTGTTTTTT	CASSPLLVVEAGELFF
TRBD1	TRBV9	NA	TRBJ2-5	TGTGCCAGCAGCGCCGCGGCAGGGGGCGCGGAGGAGACCCAGTACTTC	CASSAAAGGAEETQYF
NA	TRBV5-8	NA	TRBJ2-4	TGTGCCAGCAGCTGGGGGGCAGGGGAATATACCAAAAACATTCAGTACTTC	CASSWGAGEYTKNIQYF
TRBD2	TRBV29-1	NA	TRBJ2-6	TGCAGCCACGGGACTAGCGGGATTTACTCTGGGGCCAACGTCCTGACTTTC	CSHGTSGIYSGANVLTF
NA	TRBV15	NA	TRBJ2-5	TGTGCCACCAGCAGAGACGGGACTGACACCTCAGGGGCCCAGTACTTC	CATSRDGTDTSGAQYF
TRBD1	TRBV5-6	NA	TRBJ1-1	TGTGCCAGCAGCTTGGGGAACAGGGGCACTGAAGCTTTCTTT	CASSLGNRGTEAFF
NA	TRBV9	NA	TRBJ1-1	TGTGCCAGCAGCGTAGCAGGGCACACTGAAGCTTTCTTT	CASSVAGHTEAFF
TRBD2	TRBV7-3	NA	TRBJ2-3	TGTGCCAGCAGCTTACGGTCTAGCGGGACAACAGATACGCAGTATTTT	CASSLRSSGTTDTQYF
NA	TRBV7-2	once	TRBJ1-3	TGTGCCAGCAGCATCCAACAGGGCTCTGGAAACACCATATATTTT	CASSIQQGSGNTIYF
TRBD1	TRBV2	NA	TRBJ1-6	TGTGCCAGCAGGTCCGGGACAGGGCTGAGCTCCTATAATTCACCCCTCCACTTT	CASRSGTGLSSYNSPLHF
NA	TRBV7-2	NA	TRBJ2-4	TGTGCCAGCAGCTCTGCGAGGACAGTTAACATTCAGTACTTC	CASSSARTVNIQYF